This T cell receptor beta chain came from a study of CXCR3-negative and CXCR3-positive naive CD8 T cells. Study-wide context: Per-library TRB read counts averaged about 1.5 +/- 0.3 million, adding up to 120 million to 150 million in total. General observations from the study: CXCR3-positive naive cells carried more hydrophobic TRB CDR3s than CXCR3-negative ones. Diversity was high in both naive subsets and much lower in memory cells. Naive cells, whether CXCR3-negative or CXCR3-positive, had similar TRBV-TRBJ usage, while memory cells differed.

Every CD8+ T cell subset underwent triplicate sorting at some 300,000 cells apiece. Germline V CDR1 and CDR2: SQVTM, ANQGSEA. The CDR3 has 12 amino acids. The method, 5' RACE with UMI labels, was used to prepare the TRB cDNA libraries. From the 5' RACE reads, TCRdb lists one entry per CDR3 protein and no DNA. This repertoire includes around 160,000 distinct CDR3 sequences. For this clonotype: Its cognate antigen is unknown.

The chain is built from TRBV29-1 and TRBJ2-1; TCRdb names TRBD1, which stays unverified in the absence of DNA. Sequencing used naive CXCR3+ CD8+ T cells from blood. Sample subset: CD45RO-CCR7+CD27+CD95- naive CD8+ T cells expressing CXCR3 (TNR3+). This TCR was recovered from a human donor in good health. Some clones in this sample may be carry-over from other donors' samples. CDR3 residues: CSVGTAYNEQFF.